Here is one TCR beta chain with its context. One junction end disagrees with the germline gene, perhaps due to a read error. This entry is derived from a study of tumor-infiltrating lymphocytes in primary liver carcinoma. With roughly 500 ng total RNA as template and a constant-region primer, TCR beta cDNA was made. A slightly modified ARM-PCR protocol with three nested multiplex PCR rounds produced these TCR beta libraries. A C-beta reverse primer and TRBV1-TRBV30 forward primers served in each of the first two PCR rounds, at approximately 10 cycles apiece. TCRdb passed the multiplex PCR reads through MiXCR, listing each CDR3 protein once. The data show 150,000 to 200,000 distinct CDR3 sequences, around four fifths seen once. Bulk tissue was left unsorted, and RNA and DNA were co-extracted from about 20-30 mg of it. The germline gives CDR1 LNHNV, CDR2 YYDKDF (reference sequence). The CDR3 totals 16 residues.

The chain has TRBV15 and TRBJ2-5; TRBD2 might be the D (5 bases). Sequences were obtained from tumor tissue from primary liver carcinoma. The receptor was isolated from a man aged 35 to 55 with primary liver carcinoma and hepatitis B virus infection. CDR3 loop: CATSSDGGGLQETHYF. CDR3 nucleotides: TGTGCCACCAGCAGCGATGGCGGAGGACTCCAAGAGACCCACTACTTT.